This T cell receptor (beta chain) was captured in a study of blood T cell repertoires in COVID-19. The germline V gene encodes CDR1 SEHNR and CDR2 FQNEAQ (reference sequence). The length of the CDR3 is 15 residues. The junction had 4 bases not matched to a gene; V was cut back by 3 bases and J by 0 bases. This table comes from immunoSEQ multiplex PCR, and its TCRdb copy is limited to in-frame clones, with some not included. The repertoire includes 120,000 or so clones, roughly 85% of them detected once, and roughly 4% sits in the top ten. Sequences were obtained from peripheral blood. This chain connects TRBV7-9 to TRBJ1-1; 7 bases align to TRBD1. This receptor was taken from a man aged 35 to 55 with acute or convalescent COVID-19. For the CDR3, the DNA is TGTGCCAGCAGCTTGGACAGGACAATGAACACTGAAGCTTTCTTT. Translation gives CASSLDRTMNTEAFF.